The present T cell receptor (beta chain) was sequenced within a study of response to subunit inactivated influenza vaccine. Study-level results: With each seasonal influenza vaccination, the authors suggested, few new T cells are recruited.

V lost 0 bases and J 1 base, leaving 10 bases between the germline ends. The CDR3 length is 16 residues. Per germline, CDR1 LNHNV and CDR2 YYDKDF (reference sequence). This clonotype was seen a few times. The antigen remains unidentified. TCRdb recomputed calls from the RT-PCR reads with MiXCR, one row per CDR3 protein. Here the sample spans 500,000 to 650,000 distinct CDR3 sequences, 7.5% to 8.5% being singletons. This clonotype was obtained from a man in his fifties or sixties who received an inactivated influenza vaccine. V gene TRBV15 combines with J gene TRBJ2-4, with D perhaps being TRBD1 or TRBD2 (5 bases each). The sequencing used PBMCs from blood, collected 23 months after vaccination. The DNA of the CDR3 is TGTGCCACCAGCAGAGATGGGGGAGCTGCCAAAAACATTCAGTACTTC. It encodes CATSRDGGAAKNIQYF.